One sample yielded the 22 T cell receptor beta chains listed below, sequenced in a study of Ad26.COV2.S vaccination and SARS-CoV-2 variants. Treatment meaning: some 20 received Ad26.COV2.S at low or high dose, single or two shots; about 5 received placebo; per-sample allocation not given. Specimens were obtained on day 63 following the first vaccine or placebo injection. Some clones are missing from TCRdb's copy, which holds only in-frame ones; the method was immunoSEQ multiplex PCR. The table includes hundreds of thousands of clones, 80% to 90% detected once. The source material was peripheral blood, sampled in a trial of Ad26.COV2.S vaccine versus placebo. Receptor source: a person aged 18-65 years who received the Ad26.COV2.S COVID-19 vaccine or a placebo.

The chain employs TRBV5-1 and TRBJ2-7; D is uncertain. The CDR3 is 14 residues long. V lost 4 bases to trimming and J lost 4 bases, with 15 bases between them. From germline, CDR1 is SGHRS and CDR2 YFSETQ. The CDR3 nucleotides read TGCGCCAGCAGCCCTACCAACAGAGATTACGAGCAGTACTTC. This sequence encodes CASSPTNRDYEQYF.

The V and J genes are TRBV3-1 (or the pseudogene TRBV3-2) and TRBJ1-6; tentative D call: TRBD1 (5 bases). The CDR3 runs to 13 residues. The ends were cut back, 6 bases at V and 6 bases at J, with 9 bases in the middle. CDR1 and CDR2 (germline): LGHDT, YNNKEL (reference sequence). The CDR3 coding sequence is TGTGCCAGCAGGGCAGGGCTTAATTCACCCCTCCACTTT. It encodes CASRAGLNSPLHF.

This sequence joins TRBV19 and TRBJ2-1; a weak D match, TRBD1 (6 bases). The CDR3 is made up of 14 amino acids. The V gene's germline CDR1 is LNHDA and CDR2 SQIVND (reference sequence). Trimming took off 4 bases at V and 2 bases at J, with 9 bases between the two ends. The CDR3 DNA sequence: TGTGCCAGTAGTAGCAGGGGTGCCTACAATGAGCAGTTCTTC. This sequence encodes CASSSRGAYNEQFF.

CDR3: CASSVSGQSDGYTF. The CDR3 coding sequence is TGCGCCAGCAGCGTATCGGGACAGTCAGATGGCTACACCTTC. The chain is built from TRBV5-1 and TRBJ1-2; 7 nucleotides align to TRBD1. The CDR3 contains 14 residues. CDR1 is SGHRS and CDR2 is YFSETQ in the germline V gene. V lost 4 bases and J lost 6; bases outside the gene matches: 9. Full variable domain (missing parts from reference TRBV5-1 and TRBJ1-2): KAGVTQTPRYLIKTRGQQVTLSCSPISGHRSVSWYQQTPGQGLQFLFEYFSETQRNKGNFPGRFSGRQFSNSRSEMNVSTLELGDSALYLCASSVSGQSDGYTFGSGTRLTVV.

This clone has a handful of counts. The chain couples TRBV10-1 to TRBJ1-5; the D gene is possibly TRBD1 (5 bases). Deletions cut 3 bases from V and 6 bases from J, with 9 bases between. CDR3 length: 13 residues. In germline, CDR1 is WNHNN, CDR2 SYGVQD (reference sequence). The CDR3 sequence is CASSEGVVQPQHF. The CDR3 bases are TGCGCCAGCAGTGAAGGGGTTGTTCAGCCCCAGCATTTT.

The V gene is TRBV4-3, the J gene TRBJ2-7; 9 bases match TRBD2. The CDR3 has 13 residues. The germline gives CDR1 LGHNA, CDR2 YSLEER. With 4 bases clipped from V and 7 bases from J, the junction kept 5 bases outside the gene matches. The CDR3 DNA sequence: TGCGCCAGCAGCCGAGGACTAGCGAGGGAGCAGTACTTC. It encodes CASSRGLAREQYF.

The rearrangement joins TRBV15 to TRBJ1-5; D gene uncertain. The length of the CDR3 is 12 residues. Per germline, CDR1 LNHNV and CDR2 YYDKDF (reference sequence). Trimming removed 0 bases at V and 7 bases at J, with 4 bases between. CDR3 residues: CATSRDGQPQHF. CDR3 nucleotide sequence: TGTGCCACCAGCAGAGACGGCCAGCCCCAGCATTTT.

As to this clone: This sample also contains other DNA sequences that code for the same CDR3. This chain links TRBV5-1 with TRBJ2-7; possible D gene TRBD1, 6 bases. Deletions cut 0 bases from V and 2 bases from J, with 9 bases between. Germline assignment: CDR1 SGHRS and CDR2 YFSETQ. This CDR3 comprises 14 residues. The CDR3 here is CASSLGQVPYEQYF. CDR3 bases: TGCGCCAGCAGCTTGGGACAGGTTCCCTACGAGCAGTACTTC.

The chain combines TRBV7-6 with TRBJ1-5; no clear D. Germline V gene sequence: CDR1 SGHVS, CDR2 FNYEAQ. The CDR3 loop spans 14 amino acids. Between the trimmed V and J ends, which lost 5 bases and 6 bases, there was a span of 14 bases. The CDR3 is CASSPAPWGQPQHF. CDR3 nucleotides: TGTGCCAGCAGCCCAGCCCCGTGGGGTCAGCCCCAGCATTTT.

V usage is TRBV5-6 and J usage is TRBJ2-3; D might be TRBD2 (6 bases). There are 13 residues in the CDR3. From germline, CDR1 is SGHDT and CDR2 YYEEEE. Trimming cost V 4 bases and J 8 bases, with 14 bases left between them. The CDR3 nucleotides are TGTGCCAGCAGCCTCATTGCCGGGGGTACGCAGTATTTT. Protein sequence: CASSLIAGGTQYF.

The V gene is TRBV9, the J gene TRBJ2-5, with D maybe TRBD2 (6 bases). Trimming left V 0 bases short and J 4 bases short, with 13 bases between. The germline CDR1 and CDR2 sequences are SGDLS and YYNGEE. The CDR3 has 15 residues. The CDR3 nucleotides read TGTGCCAGCAGCGTAGACAGAAGCGGGTCAGAGACCCAGTACTTC. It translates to CASSVDRSGSETQYF.

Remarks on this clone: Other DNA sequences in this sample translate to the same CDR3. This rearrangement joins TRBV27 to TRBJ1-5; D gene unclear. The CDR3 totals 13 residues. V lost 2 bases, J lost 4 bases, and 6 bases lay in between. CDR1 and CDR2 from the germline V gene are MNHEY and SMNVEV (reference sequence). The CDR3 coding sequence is TGTGCCAGCAGTTTAACTGGGAATCAGCCCCAGCATTTT. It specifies CASSLTGNQPQHF.

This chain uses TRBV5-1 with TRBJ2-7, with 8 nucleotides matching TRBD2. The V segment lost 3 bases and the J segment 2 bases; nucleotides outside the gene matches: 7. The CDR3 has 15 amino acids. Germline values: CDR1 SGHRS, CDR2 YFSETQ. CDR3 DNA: TGCGCCAGCAGCTCCGGGGGGGGGCTCGCCTACGAGCAGTACTTC. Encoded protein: CASSSGGGLAYEQYF.

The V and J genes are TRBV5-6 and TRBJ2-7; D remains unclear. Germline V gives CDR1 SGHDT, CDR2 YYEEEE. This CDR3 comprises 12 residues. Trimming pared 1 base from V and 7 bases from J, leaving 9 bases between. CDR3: CASSLTLEEQYF. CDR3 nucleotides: TGTGCCAGCAGCTTGACTCTGGAGGAGCAGTACTTC.

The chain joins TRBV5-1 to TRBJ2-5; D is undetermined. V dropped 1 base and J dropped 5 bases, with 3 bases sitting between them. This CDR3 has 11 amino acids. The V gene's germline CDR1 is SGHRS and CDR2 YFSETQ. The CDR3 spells CASSLYETQYF. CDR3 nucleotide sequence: TGCGCCAGCAGCTTGTACGAGACCCAGTACTTC.

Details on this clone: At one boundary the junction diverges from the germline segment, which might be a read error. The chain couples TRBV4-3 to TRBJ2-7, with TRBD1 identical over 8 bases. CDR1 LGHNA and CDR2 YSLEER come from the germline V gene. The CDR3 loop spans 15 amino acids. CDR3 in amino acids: CASSQGRVAAGGAFF. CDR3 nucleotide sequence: TGCGCCAGCAGCCAAGGGCGAGTAGCGGCAGGGGGCGCCTTCTTC.

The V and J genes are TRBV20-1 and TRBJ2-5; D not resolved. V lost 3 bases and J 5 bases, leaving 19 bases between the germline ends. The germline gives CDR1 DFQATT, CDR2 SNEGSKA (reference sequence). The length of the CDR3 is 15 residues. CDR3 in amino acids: CSASGQPLFEETQYF. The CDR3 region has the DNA TGCAGTGCTAGTGGGCAGCCCCTCTTTGAGGAGACCCAGTACTTC.

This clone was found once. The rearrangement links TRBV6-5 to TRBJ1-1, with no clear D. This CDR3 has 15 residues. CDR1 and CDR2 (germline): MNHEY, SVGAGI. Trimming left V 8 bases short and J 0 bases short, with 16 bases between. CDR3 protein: CASWKNRIMNTEAFF. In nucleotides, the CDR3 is TGTGCCAGCTGGAAAAATAGGATTATGAACACTGAAGCTTTCTTT.

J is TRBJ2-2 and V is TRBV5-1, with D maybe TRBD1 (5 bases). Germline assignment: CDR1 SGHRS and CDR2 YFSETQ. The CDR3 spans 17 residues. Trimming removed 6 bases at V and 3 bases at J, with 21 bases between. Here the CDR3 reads CASTTRVGPPDTGELFF. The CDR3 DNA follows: TGCGCCAGCACAACCCGGGTGGGGCCCCCGGACACCGGGGAGCTGTTTTTT.

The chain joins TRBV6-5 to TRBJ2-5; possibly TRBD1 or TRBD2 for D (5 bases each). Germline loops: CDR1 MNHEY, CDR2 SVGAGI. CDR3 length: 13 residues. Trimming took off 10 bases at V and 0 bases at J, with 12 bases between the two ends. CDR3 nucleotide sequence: TGTGCCACTCGGTGGGGGAACCAAGAGACCCAGTACTTC. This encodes CATRWGNQETQYF.

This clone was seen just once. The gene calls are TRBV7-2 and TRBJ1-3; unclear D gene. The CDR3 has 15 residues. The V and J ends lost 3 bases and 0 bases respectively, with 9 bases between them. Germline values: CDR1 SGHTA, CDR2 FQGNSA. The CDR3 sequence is CASSLDSYSGNTIYF. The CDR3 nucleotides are TGTGCCAGCAGCTTGGACTCCTACTCTGGAAACACCATATATTTT.

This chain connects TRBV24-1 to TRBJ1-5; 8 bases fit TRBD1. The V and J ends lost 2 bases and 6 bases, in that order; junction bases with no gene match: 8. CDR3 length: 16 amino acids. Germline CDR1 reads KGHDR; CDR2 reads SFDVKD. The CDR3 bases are TGTGCCACCAGTGATTCGCGACAGGGGAAAGGTCAGCCCCAGCATTTT. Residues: CATSDSRQGKGQPQHF.